The 19 T cell receptor beta chains reported below all come from one sample, sequenced in a study of T-cell memory formation after mild COVID-19. TCRdb reprocessed the 5' RACE reads via MiXCR and lists one record per CDR3 protein. The table lists 300,000 to 350,000 distinct CDR3 sequences, roughly 13% of them singletons. The specimen was PBMCs or a T cell subset sorted from them (not recorded which). Receptors originate from a man younger than 35 who had mild COVID-19 (a few samples of this study predate the infection). Cell type and time point are not known.

This clonotype has a count of ten or more. This sequence joins TRBV2 and TRBJ2-5; perhaps D is TRBD1 or TRBD2 (5 bases each). The CDR3 length is 13 residues. Germline lookup yields CDR1 SNHLY and CDR2 FYNNEI. V was trimmed by 6 bases and J by 3 bases, leaving 11 bases between them. In DNA form, the CDR3 reads TGTGCCAGCAGAACCGGGACCGAAGAGACCCAGTACTTC. It is translated as CASRTGTEETQYF.

This clonotype was detected only a few times. The chain joins TRBV12-3 or TRBV12-4 to TRBJ2-1; TRBD2 aligns across 9 bases. The J segment lost 0 bases and the V segment lost 6 bases, leaving 15 bases of the junction unmatched. The CDR3 has 19 residues. CDR3 DNA sequence: TGTGCCAGCAGCCGTTACTCGAGCGGGGGGCCAAGCTCCTACAATGAGCAGTTCTTC. This encodes CASSRYSSGGPSSYNEQFF.

The V call is TRBV7-2, the J call TRBJ2-1; D unresolved. CDR1 and CDR2 from the germline V gene are SGHTA and FQGNSA. Between the trimmed V and J ends, which lost 2 bases and 4 bases, there was a span of 12 bases. The CDR3 totals 15 residues. CDR3 residues: CASSLIFGPYNEQFF. In DNA form, the CDR3 reads TGTGCCAGCAGCTTAATTTTCGGGCCATACAATGAGCAGTTCTTC. The full variable domain, rest sourced from reference TRBV7-2 and TRBJ2-1, is GAGVSQSPSNKVTEKGKDVELRCDPISGHTALYWYRQSLGQGLEFLIYFQGNSAPDKSGLPSDRFSAERTGGSVSTLTIQRTQQEDSAVYLCASSLIFGPYNEQFFGPGTRLTVL.

This clonotype occurred many times. CDR3 region: CASSSYEQYF. The CDR3 DNA follows: TGTGCCAGCAGCTCCTACGAGCAGTACTTC. This rearrangement joins TRBV5-7 to TRBJ2-7; D is ambiguous. TRBV5-7 is an ORF, and what it does is uncertain. V was shortened by 3 bases and J by 2 bases, with 0 bases between the two germline ends. This CDR3 region has 10 residues.

V gene TRBV9 combines with J gene TRBJ2-1; 8 nucleotides agree with TRBD2. The ends lost 0 bases at V and 10 bases at J; junction bases unmatched: 6. The CDR3 covers 14 residues. CDR1 and CDR2 (germline): SGDLS, YYNGEE. The CDR3 DNA sequence: TGTGCCAGCAGCGTAGACGGGGGGGAAAACGAGCAGTTCTTC. Residues: CASSVDGGENEQFF.

There are a few counts of this clonotype. The J gene is TRBJ2-3, the V gene TRBV6-2 or TRBV6-3; 9 positions match TRBD1. V was pared by 2 bases and J by 2 bases, with 5 bases of the junction left unmatched. The length of the CDR3 is 16 residues. Germline-derived CDR1 and CDR2 are MNHEY and SVGEGT. The CDR3 loop is CASSYAGTGSTDTQYF. CDR3 coding DNA: TGTGCCAGCAGTTACGCCGGGACAGGGTCCACAGATACGCAGTATTTT.

The sample holds a few counts of this clonotype. CDR3 in DNA: TGTGCCAGCAGTTTAACAGAGGGCAGGGCGGCATGGGCTTTCTTT. Protein sequence: CASSLTEGRAAWAFF. The rearrangement uses TRBV12-3 or TRBV12-4 and TRBJ1-1; possibly TRBD1 for D (5 bases). With 2 bases removed from V and 11 bases from J, the gap between germline ends came to 21 bases. The CDR3 has 15 residues.

The V call is TRBV5-6, the J call TRBJ2-3, with 9 nucleotides matching TRBD2. This CDR3 has 14 residues. In germline, CDR1 is SGHDT, CDR2 YYEEEE. V lost 3 bases, J lost 4 bases, and 3 bases stayed unmatched. CDR3 in amino acids: CASSSRGGADTQYF. CDR3 in DNA: TGTGCCAGCAGCTCGCGGGGGGGGGCAGATACGCAGTATTTT.

J is TRBJ1-2 and V is TRBV6-5; maybe TRBD1 (5 bases). Germline V CDR1 and CDR2: MNHEY, SVGAGI. The CDR3 runs to 15 residues. V gave up 4 bases and J gave up 7 bases, with 19 bases separating them. The CDR3 sequence: CASSSRPEGFFGYTF. The CDR3 coding sequence is TGTGCCAGCAGTTCTCGACCAGAGGGGTTTTTTGGCTACACCTTC.

This clonotype was counted between two and nine times. This chain connects TRBV24-1 to TRBJ2-2, with D unclear. CDR3 length equals 14 residues. V was cut by 1 base and J by 0 bases, with 2 bases left in between. From germline, CDR1 is KGHDR and CDR2 SFDVKD. CDR3 nucleotides: TGTGCCACCAGTGATTTCCCGAACACCGGGGAGCTGTTTTTT. Translation: CATSDFPNTGELFF.

This rearrangement joins TRBV15 to TRBJ2-3, with 11 positions matching TRBD2. Germline V lookup: CDR1 LNHNV, CDR2 YYDKDF (reference sequence). Trimming cost V 6 bases and J 5 bases; bases outside gene matches: 4. The length of the CDR3 is 14 residues. CDR3 amino acids: CATSLTSGGDTQYF. The DNA of the CDR3 is TGTGCCACCAGTCTAACTAGCGGGGGAGATACGCAGTATTTT. Full variable domain (rest looked up from reference TRBV15 and TRBJ2-3): DAMVIQNPRYQVTQFGKPVTLSCSQTLNHNVMYWYQQKSSQAPKLLFHYYDKDFNNEADTPDNFQSRRPNTSFCFLDIRSPGLGDTAMYLCATSLTSGGDTQYFGPGTRLTVL.

The chain joins TRBV11-2 to TRBJ2-1, with D possibly called TRBD1 or TRBD2 (6 bases each). Germline CDR1 reads SGHAT; CDR2 reads FQNNGV. CDR3 length: 12 residues. V shed 5 bases and J shed 12 bases, with 14 bases lying between them. Here the CDR3 reads CASSLNRGRQFF. CDR3 coding DNA: TGTGCCAGCAGCCTCAACCGGGGGCGGCAGTTCTTC.

This clonotype showed up just a few times. The chain links TRBV7-3 to TRBJ2-7; 7 bases align to TRBD1. J lost 9 bases, V lost 10 bases, and 27 bases had no gene match. The CDR3 totals 17 residues. Germline loops: CDR1 SGHTA, CDR2 FQGTGA. CDR3 region: CATNPLRQGHRGVGQYV. CDR3 nucleotides: TGTGCCACCAACCCTCTGAGACAGGGTCACCGCGGAGTCGGGCAGTACGTC.

This clonotype came up a few times. The V gene is TRBV7-9, the J gene TRBJ1-5; tentatively, D is TRBD1 (5 bases). Trimming cost V 5 bases and J 7 bases, with 21 bases left between them. The CDR3 spans 16 residues. Germline assignment: CDR1 SEHNR and CDR2 FQNEAQ (reference sequence). The CDR3 region is CASSHSPQGFQQPQHF. In DNA form, the CDR3 reads TGTGCCAGCAGCCACTCGCCTCAGGGATTTCAACAGCCCCAGCATTTT.

The chain uses TRBV7-2 and TRBJ2-5, with unresolved D. The V end was cut by 3 bases, the J end by 5 bases, with 13 bases between. Germline CDR1 is SGHTA and CDR2 is FQGNSA. This CDR3 is built from 14 residues. CDR3 amino acids: CASSFSVGRETQYF. CDR3 DNA sequence: TGTGCCAGCAGCTTTTCCGTCGGTCGGGAGACCCAGTACTTC.

The rearrangement joins TRBV7-9 to TRBJ2-1; 11 bases are shared with TRBD2. J lost 4 bases, V lost 5 bases, and 13 bases had no gene match. The CDR3 extends over 18 amino acids. Germline V lookup: CDR1 SEHNR, CDR2 FQNEAQ (reference sequence). Written as DNA, the CDR3 is TGTGCCAGCAGCACACCGCCCGGGACTAGCGGACGATACAATGAGCAGTTCTTC. It yields the protein CASSTPPGTSGRYNEQFF.

This clonotype was counted only a few times. V usage is TRBV29-1 and J usage is TRBJ1-1; D remains unclear. The CDR3 runs to 10 residues. The V gene's germline CDR1 is SQVTM and CDR2 ANQGSEA. Trimming took off 4 bases at V and 4 bases at J, with 4 bases between the two ends. The CDR3 sequence: CSVVVTEAFF. The CDR3 DNA sequence: TGCAGCGTTGTAGTCACTGAAGCTTTCTTT.

The chain recombines TRBV7-6 with TRBJ1-4; weak D call: TRBD1 (6 bases). Germline-derived CDR1 and CDR2 are SGHVS and FNYEAQ. The CDR3 has 15 residues. V was trimmed by 3 bases and J by 0 bases, leaving 8 bases between them. Here the CDR3 reads CASSLTGPTNEKLFF. DNA for the CDR3: TGTGCCAGCAGCTTGACAGGTCCAACTAATGAAAAACTGTTTTTT.

This chain links TRBV19 with TRBJ2-6; D may match TRBD1 or TRBD2 (5 bases each). The V end lost 5 bases, the J end lost 0 bases, and 17 bases lay between the germline ends. Germline V CDR1 and CDR2: LNHDA, SQIVND (reference sequence). The CDR3 sequence is 18 residues long. The chain's CDR3 is CASSVTRDPVSGANVLTF. DNA for the CDR3: TGTGCCAGTAGTGTCACCCGGGACCCAGTCTCTGGGGCCAACGTCCTGACTTTC.